This T cell receptor (beta chain) was identified during a study of vaccination and CD4 T cells after COVID-19. Study overall: Post-vaccine sampling followed dose two by a median 72 days (range 14 to 241).

The CDR3 spans 14 residues. V shed 3 bases and J shed 0 bases, with 6 bases lying between them. Germline CDR1 MDHEN, CDR2 SYDVKM. This clonotype was seen a few times. As yet, its antigen is unknown. Sample time point: late sampling 161 to 241 days after vaccination in three convalescent patients. Treatment here: roughly 11-day PBMC culture with coronavirus spike peptide pools or control peptides (ViraFEST assay). Peptide-pool expansion of antigen-specific T cells preceded TCR sequencing in ViraFEST. The Oncomine TCR Beta short-read assay was what sequenced the DNA obtained from cultured CD4+ T cells. A single record per CDR3 protein comes from TCRdb applying MiXCR to the PCR reads. This sample has some 25,000 distinct CDR3 sequences, with around 28% found just once.

The chain has TRBV28 and TRBJ1-5; no clear D gene. This clonotype was obtained from a human donor who had recovered from COVID-19. Specimen: CD4+ T cells from blood, cultured in vitro, collected about 7 months after SARS-CoV-2 vaccination. The CDR3 region has the DNA TGTGCCAGCAGTTTCTCGTATAGCAATCAGCCCCAGCATTTT. This codes for CASSFSYSNQPQHF.